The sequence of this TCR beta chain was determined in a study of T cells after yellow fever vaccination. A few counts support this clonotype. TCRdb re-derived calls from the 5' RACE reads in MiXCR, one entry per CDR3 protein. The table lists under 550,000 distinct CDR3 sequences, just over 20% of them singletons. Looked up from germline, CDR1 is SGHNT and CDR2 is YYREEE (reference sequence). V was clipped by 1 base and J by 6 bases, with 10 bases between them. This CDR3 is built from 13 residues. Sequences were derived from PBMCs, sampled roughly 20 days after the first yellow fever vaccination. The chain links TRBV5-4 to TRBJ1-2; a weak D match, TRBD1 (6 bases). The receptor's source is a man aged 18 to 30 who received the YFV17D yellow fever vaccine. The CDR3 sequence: CASSLQGSNGYTF. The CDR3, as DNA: TGTGCCAGCAGCTTGCAGGGGTCCAATGGCTACACCTTC. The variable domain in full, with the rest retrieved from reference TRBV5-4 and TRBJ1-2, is ETGVTQSPTHLIKTRGQQVTLRCSSQSGHNTVSWYQQALGQGPQFIFQYYREEENGRGNFPPRFSGLQFPNYSSELNVNALELDDSALYLCASSLQGSNGYTFGSGTRLTVV.